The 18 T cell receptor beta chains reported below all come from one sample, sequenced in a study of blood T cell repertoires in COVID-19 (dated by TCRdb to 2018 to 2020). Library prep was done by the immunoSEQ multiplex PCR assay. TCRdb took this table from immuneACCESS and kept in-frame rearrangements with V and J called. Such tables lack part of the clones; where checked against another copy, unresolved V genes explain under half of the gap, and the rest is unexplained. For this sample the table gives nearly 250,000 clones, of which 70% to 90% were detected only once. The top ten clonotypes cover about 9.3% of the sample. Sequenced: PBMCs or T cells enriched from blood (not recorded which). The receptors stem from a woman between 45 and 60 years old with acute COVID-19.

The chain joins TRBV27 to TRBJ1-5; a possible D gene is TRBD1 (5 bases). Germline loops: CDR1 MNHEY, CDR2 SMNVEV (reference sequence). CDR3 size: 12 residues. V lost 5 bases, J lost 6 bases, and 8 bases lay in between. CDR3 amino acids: CASSNQGQPQHF. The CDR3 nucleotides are TGTGCCAGCAGTAATCAGGGTCAGCCCCAGCATTTT.

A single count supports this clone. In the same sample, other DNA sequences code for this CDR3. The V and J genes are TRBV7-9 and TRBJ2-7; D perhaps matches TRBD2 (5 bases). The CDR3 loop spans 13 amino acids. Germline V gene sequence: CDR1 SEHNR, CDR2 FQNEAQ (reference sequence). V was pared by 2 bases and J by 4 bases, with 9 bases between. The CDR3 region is CASSLPPGYEQYF. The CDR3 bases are TGTGCCAGCAGCTTACCACCGGGGTACGAGCAGTACTTC. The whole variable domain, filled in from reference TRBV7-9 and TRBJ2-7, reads DTGVSQNPRHKITKRGQNVTFRCDPISEHNRLYWYRQTLGQGPEFLTYFQNEAQLEKSRLLSDRFSAERPKGSFSTLEIQRTEQGDSAMYLCASSLPPGYEQYFGPGTRLTVT.

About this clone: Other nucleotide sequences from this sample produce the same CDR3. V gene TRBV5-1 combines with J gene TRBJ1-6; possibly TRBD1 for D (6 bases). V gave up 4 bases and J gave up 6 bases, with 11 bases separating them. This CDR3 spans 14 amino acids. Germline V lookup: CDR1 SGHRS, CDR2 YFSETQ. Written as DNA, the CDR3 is TGCGCCAGCAGCACAGGACAGATTAATTCACCCCTCCACTTT. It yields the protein CASSTGQINSPLHF.

The CDR3 DNA is TGTGCCAGCAGCTCCAGACAGGGCGCTTTCTTT. Translating gives CASSSRQGAFF. This chain joins TRBV13 and TRBJ1-1; 7 bases align to TRBD1. V dropped 4 bases and J dropped 11; count of bases not matched to a gene: 4. The CDR3 is 11 residues long. Germline V gives CDR1 PRHDT, CDR2 FYEKMQ (reference sequence). Full variable domain (missing parts from reference TRBV13 and TRBJ1-1): AAGVIQSPRHLIKEKRETATLKCYPIPRHDTVYWYQQGPGQDPQFLISFYEKMQSDKGSIPDRFSAQQFSDYHSELNMSSLELGDSALYFCASSSRQGAFFGQGTRLTVV.

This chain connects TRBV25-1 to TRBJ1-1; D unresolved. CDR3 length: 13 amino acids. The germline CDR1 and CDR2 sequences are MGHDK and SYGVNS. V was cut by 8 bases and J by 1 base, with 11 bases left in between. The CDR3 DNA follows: TGTGCCAGCCAACTCACAGCGAACACTGAAGCTTTCTTT. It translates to CASQLTANTEAFF.

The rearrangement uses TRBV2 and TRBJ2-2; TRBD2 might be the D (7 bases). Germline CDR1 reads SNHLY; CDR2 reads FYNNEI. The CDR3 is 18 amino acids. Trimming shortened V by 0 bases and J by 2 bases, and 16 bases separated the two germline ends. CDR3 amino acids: CASSEALRGASNTGELFF. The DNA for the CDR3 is TGTGCCAGCAGTGAAGCGCTTCGGGGGGCTTCCAACACCGGGGAGCTGTTTTTT.

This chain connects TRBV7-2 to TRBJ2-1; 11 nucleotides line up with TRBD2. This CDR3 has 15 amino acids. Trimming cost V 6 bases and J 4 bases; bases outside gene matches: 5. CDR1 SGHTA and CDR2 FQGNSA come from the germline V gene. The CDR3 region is CASSYSGGAYNEQFF. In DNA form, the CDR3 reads TGTGCCAGCAGTTATAGCGGGGGGGCGTACAATGAGCAGTTCTTC.

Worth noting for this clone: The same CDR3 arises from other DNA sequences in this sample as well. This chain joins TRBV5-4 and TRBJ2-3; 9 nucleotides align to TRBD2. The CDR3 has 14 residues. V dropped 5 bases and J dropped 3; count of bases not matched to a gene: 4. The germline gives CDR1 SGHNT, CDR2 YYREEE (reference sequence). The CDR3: CASSLSGGTDTQYF. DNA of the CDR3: TGTGCCAGCAGTCTTAGCGGGGGTACAGATACGCAGTATTTT. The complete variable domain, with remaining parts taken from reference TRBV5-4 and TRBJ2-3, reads ETGVTQSPTHLIKTRGQQVTLRCSSQSGHNTVSWYQQALGQGPQFIFQYYREEENGRGNFPPRFSGLQFPNYSSELNVNALELDDSALYLCASSLSGGTDTQYFGPGTRLTVL.

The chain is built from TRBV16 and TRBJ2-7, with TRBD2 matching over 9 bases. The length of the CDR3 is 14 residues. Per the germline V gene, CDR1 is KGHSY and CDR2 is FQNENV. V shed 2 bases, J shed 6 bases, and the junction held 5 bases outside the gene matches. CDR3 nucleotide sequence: TGTGCCAGCAGCCAACCGGGACTAGCAGGCGAGCAGTACTTC. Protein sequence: CASSQPGLAGEQYF. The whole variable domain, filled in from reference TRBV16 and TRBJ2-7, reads GEEVAQTPKHLVRGEGQKAKLYCAPIKGHSYVFWYQQVLKNEFKFLISFQNENVFDETGMPKERFSAKCLPNSPCSLEIQATKLEDSAVYFCASSQPGLAGEQYFGPGTRLTVT.

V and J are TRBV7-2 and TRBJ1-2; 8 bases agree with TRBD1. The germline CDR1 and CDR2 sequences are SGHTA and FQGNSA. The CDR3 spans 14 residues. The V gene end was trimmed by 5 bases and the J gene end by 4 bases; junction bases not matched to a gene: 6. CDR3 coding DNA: TGTGCCAGCAGCACCGGACAGGGAGCCTATGGCTACACCTTC. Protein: CASSTGQGAYGYTF. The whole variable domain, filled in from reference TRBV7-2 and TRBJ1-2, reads GAGVSQSPSNKVTEKGKDVELRCDPISGHTALYWYRQSLGQGLEFLIYFQGNSAPDKSGLPSDRFSAERTGGSVSTLTIQRTQQEDSAVYLCASSTGQGAYGYTFGSGTRLTVV.

CDR3 in DNA: TGTGCCAGCAGTGAAGCGCCACAGCAAGAGACCCAGTACTTC. Translated, it gives CASSEAPQQETQYF. The rearrangement joins TRBV6-1 to TRBJ2-5; D unclear. The ends were cut back, 0 bases at V and 2 bases at J, with 7 bases in the middle. Germline V CDR1 and CDR2: MNHNS, SASEGT. This CDR3 is built from 14 residues.

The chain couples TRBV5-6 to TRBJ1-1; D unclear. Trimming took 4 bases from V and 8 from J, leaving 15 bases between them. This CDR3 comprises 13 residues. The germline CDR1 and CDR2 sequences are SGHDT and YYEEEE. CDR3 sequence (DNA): TGTGCCAGCAGCCTCCTCCGGGAGCCCGAAGCTTTCTTT. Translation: CASSLLREPEAFF.

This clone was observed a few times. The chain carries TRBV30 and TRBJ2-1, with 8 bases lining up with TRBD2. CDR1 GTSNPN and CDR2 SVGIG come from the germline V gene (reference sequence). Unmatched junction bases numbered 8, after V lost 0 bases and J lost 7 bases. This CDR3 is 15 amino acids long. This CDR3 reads CAWSVDGGAQNEQFF. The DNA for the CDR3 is TGTGCCTGGAGTGTAGACGGGGGGGCTCAAAATGAGCAGTTCTTC. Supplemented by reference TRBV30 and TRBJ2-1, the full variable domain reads SQTIHQWPATLVQPVGSPLSLECTVEGTSNPNLYWYRQAAGRGLQLLFYSVGIGQISSEVPQNLSASRPQDRQFILSSKKLLLSDSGFYLCAWSVDGGAQNEQFFGPGTRLTVL.

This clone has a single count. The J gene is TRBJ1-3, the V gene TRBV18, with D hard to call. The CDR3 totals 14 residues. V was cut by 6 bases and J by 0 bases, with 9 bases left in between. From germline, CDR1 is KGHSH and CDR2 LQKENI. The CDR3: CASSTSVSGNTIYF. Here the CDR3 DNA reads TGTGCCAGCTCTACATCTGTCTCTGGAAACACCATATATTTT.

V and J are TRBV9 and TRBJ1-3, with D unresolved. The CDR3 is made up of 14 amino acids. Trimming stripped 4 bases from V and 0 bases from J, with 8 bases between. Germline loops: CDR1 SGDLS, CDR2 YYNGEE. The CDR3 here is CASSRGSSGNTIYF. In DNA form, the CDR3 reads TGTGCCAGCAGCAGAGGCAGCTCTGGAAACACCATATATTTT. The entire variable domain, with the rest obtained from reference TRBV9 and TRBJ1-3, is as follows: DSGVTQTPKHLITATGQRVTLRCSPRSGDLSVYWYQQSLDQGLQFLIQYYNGEERAKGNILERFSAQQFPDLHSELNLSSLELGDSALYFCASSRGSSGNTIYFGEGSWLTVV.

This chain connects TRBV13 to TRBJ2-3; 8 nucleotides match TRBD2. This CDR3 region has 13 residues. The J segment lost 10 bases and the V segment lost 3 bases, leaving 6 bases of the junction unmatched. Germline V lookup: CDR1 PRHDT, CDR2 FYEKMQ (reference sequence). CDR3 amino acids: CASSFVGTRAQYF. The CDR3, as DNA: TGTGCCAGCAGCTTCGTCGGGACTAGAGCGCAGTATTTT.

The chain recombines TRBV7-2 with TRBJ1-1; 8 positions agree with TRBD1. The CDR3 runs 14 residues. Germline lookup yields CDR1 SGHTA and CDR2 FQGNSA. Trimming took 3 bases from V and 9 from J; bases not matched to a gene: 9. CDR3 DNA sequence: TGTGCCAGCAGCTTGAACGCAGGGGGCTTACAAGCTTTCTTT. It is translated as CASSLNAGGLQAFF.

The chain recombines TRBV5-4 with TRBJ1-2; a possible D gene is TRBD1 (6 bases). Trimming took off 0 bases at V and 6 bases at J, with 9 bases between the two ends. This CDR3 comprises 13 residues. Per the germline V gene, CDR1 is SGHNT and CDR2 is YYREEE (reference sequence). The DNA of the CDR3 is TGTGCCAGCAGCTTGGCAGGGGTCCATGGCTACACCTTC. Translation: CASSLAGVHGYTF.